Reported below is one T cell receptor beta chain. A much larger clone sits a single nucleotide away, making a read error possible. This CDR3 is also generated by other DNA sequences in the sample. The data stem from a study of shared clonotypes between healthy human individuals. Sorted subsets were amplified in replicate PCRs using around 0.2 ug DNA, roughly 30,000 T cell genomes. The repertoire was sequenced with immunoSEQ multiplex PCR; TCRdb's copy has only in-frame clones and lacks some. The table has around 1.9 million clones, just under 95% seen once. This CDR3 comprises 13 residues. V was shortened by 3 bases and J by 1 base, with 7 bases between the two germline ends. Germline loops: CDR1 MDHEN, CDR2 SYDVKM. CD8 cells classed as naive were CD45RO-negative and positively selected for CCR7, excluding terminally differentiated effector memory CD45RA+ cells.

V is TRBV28 and J is TRBJ2-7; D gene unclear. Sequenced: naive CD8+ T cells from PBMCs. This receptor was taken from a man younger than 35 in good health. Some clones in this sample may be carry-over from other donors' samples. The CDR3 protein is CASSFGQSYEQYF. Written as DNA, the CDR3 is TGTGCCAGCAGTTTTGGGCAGTCCTACGAGCAGTACTTC.